The clone carrying this TCR beta chain came up a few times. The CDR3 is 14 residues long. The V gene lost 4 bases and the J gene lost 1 base, with 10 bases spanning the gap. Germline V gene sequence: CDR1 SNHLY, CDR2 FYNNEI. The assay was immunoSEQ multiplex PCR, and TCRdb's table has in-frame clones only and misses some. The table shows 170,000 or so clones, with around 93% occurring only once. This entry is derived from a study of control samples from healthy donors and cancer patients. Input material: blood. The rearrangement links TRBV2 to TRBJ1-1; unclear D gene. The receptor was derived from a man aged 18 to 29 in good health. The DNA of the CDR3 is TGTGCCAGCAGTGGGCCTGCGGGGAACACTGAAGCTTTCTTT. As protein: CASSGPAGNTEAFF.